A selection of T cell receptor beta chains follows, all from one sample in a study of cytotoxic CD8 clonotypes in ibrutinib-treated CLL. Repertoires were generated with immunoSEQ multiplex PCR, while TCRdb's copy carries only in-frame clones and drops some. The table has roughly 100,000 clones, 60% to 80% seen once. The sequencing here drew on PBMCs, taken after 12 months of ibrutinib treatment. These receptors were obtained from a human donor with chronic lymphocytic leukemia. Each CDR3 is given with its conserved first and last residue. Each record gives: D gene, clone size, V gene, J gene, CDR3 length, CDR3 DNA, CDR3 protein. D genes are given only for firm matches. Clone size is given for some rows only: seen once, a few or many times, or a class if the clone is expanded.

NA,NA,TRBV6-5,TRBJ2-7,11,TGTGCCAGCAGTTCAATGTACGAGCAGTACTTC,CASSSMYEQYF
NA,NA,TRBV6-1,TRBJ2-7,17,TGTGCCAGCAGTGACAGGGCCCTCGGGGGATGGGGCTACGAGCAGTACTTC,CASSDRALGGWGYEQYF
NA,NA,TRBV7-9,TRBJ1-4,15,TGTGCCAGCAGCTTAAATACCGGAGCAAATGAAAAACTGTTTTTT,CASSLNTGANEKLFF
TRBD1,few,TRBV30,TRBJ1-2,13,TGTGCCTGGACCGGACAGGGGGCTCAGGGCTACACCTTC,CAWTGQGAQGYTF
NA,NA,TRBV7-9,TRBJ1-2,13,TGTGCCAGCAGCTTACCAGGGGTAAATGGCTACACCTTC,CASSLPGVNGYTF
NA,NA,TRBV2,TRBJ2-7,11,TGTGCCAGCAGTGCCCTTATAGAGCAGTACTTC,CASSALIEQYF
NA,NA,TRBV10-1,TRBJ1-4,10,TGCGCCAGGGAGAGGGTAAAACTGTTTTTT,CARERVKLFF
NA,few,TRBV27,TRBJ2-5,14,TGTGCCAGCAGTTTCCAACAGGGAGGAGAGACCCAGTACTTC,CASSFQQGGETQYF
NA,NA,TRBV4-3,TRBJ1-5,12,TGCGCCAGCAGATTGCAATGTCAGCCCCAGCATTTT,CASRLQCQPQHF
TRBD1,NA,TRBV9,TRBJ2-1,14,TGTGCCAGCAGCCCCCGACAGGGGCCCTATGAGCAGTTCTTC,CASSPRQGPYEQFF
TRBD1,NA,TRBV7-2,TRBJ1-1,15,TGTGCCAGCAGCCCGCAGACAGGGTTGAACACTGAAGCTTTCTTT,CASSPQTGLNTEAFF
TRBD1,NA,TRBV5-1,TRBJ2-5,14,TGCGCCAGCAGCGGGGGACAGGGAAAAGAGACCCAGTACTTC,CASSGGQGKETQYF
TRBD2,NA,TRBV15,TRBJ2-5,19,TGTGCCACCAGCAGAGATCGGGTAGCGGGGGGGCCCATCGTGGAGACCCAGTACTTC,CATSRDRVAGGPIVETQYF